The present entry profiles one TCR beta chain with its context. The antigen remains undetermined. The junction departs from germline at one end; a sequencing error may be responsible. This sample is part of a study of T cells after yellow fever vaccination. Whole-study findings and limits: Contaminants from the bulk population, in the form of abundant clonotypes, could be found in FACS-sorted repertoires.

The CDR3 extends over 17 amino acids. The V gene's germline CDR1 is SGHRS and CDR2 YFSETQ. The TCR cDNA carried a universal primer site and UMIs from 5'RACE template switching. TCRdb redid the calling of the 5' RACE reads with MiXCR, one entry per CDR3 protein. Here the sample spans about 500,000 distinct CDR3 sequences, 17% being singletons. This chain uses TRBV5-1 with TRBJ2-1; D is possibly TRBD2 (6 bases). The receptor was isolated from a man aged 18-30 years who received the YFV17D yellow fever vaccine. Sequencing used PBMCs, obtained 4 to 6 days after the first yellow fever vaccination. Here the CDR3 DNA reads TGCGCCAGCAGCTTAGGAGGGTTGGGGATCCGCTACAATGAGCCGTTCTTC. This sequence encodes CASSLGGLGIRYNEPFF.